This T cell receptor (beta chain) came from a study of shared clonotypes between healthy human individuals. The assay ran at deep level. The unsorted PBMC replicate PCRs were performed with around 310 ng DNA, around 30,000 T cell genomes. Assay used: immunoSEQ multiplex PCR; TCRdb lists only in-frame clones, some missing. The data contain around 500,000 clones, 75% to 85% of them singletons. The ends were cut back, 4 bases at V and 0 bases at J, with 9 bases in the middle. Germline loops: CDR1 SGHDN, CDR2 FVKESK. The CDR3 totals 14 residues. The clonotype was recovered from a middle-aged woman in good health. Some clones in this sample may be carry-over from other donors' samples. The chain employs TRBV14 and TRBJ1-1; no clear D. Material for sequencing was PBMCs. The CDR3 coding sequence is TGTGCCAGCAGCCCCACGCGGATGAACACTGAAGCTTTCTTT. Amino acids: CASSPTRMNTEAFF.